This paragraph reports one T cell receptor (beta chain). Germline V gene lookup returns CDR1 MDHEN and CDR2 SYDVKM. CDR3 length equals 16 residues. J lost 1 base, V lost 6 bases, and 7 bases had no gene match. Cohorts were assigned according to the clinical history that participants reported. Either two negative PCRs, clearance, or symptom resolution qualified Cohort 3 donors as recovered. Methods used by the authors: For nucleated cells, counts were estimated from reference gene primer amplification. TCRdb keeps only in-frame clones here, not all; method: immunoSEQ multiplex PCR. Clonal size and the V and J genes are those of that table, whereas D and trimming came from the DNA. The table shows some 460,000 clones, with 87% occurring only once. The data originate from a study of blood T cell repertoires in COVID-19. Study-wide background: COVID-19 samples collected from the United States, Italy and Spain covered acute and convalescent phases.

Sequenced material: PBMCs or T cells enriched from blood (not recorded which). The source of this sequence is a woman in her late teens or twenties who had recovered from COVID-19. The V gene is TRBV28, the J gene TRBJ1-5; the match to TRBD1 covers 9 bases. The CDR3 is CASSFNRGLSNQPQHF. Here the CDR3 DNA reads TGTGCCAGCAGCTTTAACAGGGGGCTGAGCAATCAGCCCCAGCATTTT. The full variable domain, rest sourced from reference TRBV28 and TRBJ1-5, is DVKVTQSSRYLVKRTGEKVFLECVQDMDHENMFWYRQDPGLGLRLIYFSYDVKMKEKGDIPEGYSVSREKKERFSLILESASTNQTSMYLCASSFNRGLSNQPQHFGDGTRLSIL.